This T cell receptor beta chain was documented in a study of T cells in Graves' hyperthyroidism and ophthalmopathy. TCR beta CDR3 sequences were amplified from RNA transcripts. A set of HTBI primers served as the primers for a first-round RT-PCR of the TCR CDR3. TCRdb called the multiplex PCR reads again in MiXCR, with one record for every CDR3 protein. Of 640,000 or so distinct CDR3 sequences in the sample, 14% to 15% are singletons; the top ten hold about 3.9%. The CDR3 extends over 16 amino acids. V was pared by 3 bases and J by 0 bases, with 8 bases of the junction left unmatched. In germline, CDR1 is LGHNA, CDR2 YSLEER.

J is TRBJ2-7 and V is TRBV4-3; 7 positions match TRBD2. The sequencing input was blood. This TCR derives from a woman aged 40-49 years with Graves' ophthalmopathy. DNA of the CDR3: TGCGCCAGCAGCCAGCGACTAGCCGAGAGCTCCTACGAGCAGTACTTC. This translates into CASSQRLAESSYEQYF.